Sequencing of this T cell receptor beta chain was carried out in a study of CD8 T cells in ankylosing spondylitis (dated by TCRdb to 2016 to 2017). Some background on the complete study: T cell receptor beta repertoires were profiled in healthy donors and ankylosing spondylitis patients so that disease-linked TCR variants could be found. The whole study cohort included over 85 healthy donors and under 30 ankylosing spondylitis patients. Peripheral blood was sampled, and synovial fluid was also collected from ankylosing spondylitis patients. The paper's findings and limits, for the study overall: A CD8+ phenotype was shown by the disease-linked clones, which were found at relatively low frequencies in peripheral blood. Blood from ankylosing spondylitis patients appeared to be characterized by a TCR beta motif made up of several highly homologous amino acid variants. Some motif variants were previously reported in synovial fluid and blood of reactive arthritis patients, suggesting common disease-initiation mechanisms. The disease-linked clones were reported as significantly enriched in matched synovial fluid samples from ankylosing spondylitis patients.

Concerning this clonotype: The clone's antigen remains unknown. One base away there is no much larger clone; base qualities are not given.

CDR1 and CDR2 (SGHTA, FQGNSA) derive from the germline V gene. V lost 4 bases and J lost 6 bases; the stretch between them is 14 bases long. CDR3 length: 14 amino acids, cysteine to phenylalanine. The entry retains the CDR3 DNA only, 42 bases that are in frame from base 1. The listed sequencing device is Illumina HiSeq 2500. Quantitative 5'-RACE with molecular barcodes was used to prepare TCR beta libraries. Per the original workflow: To identify disease-linked TCR variants, a new computational method was used, one built on a probabilistic model of VDJ rearrangement. TCRdb ran its own pipeline on the public reads, namely fastp trimming at Q25 and MiXCR clone calling, and kept in-frame beta chains. Identical CDR3 proteins give one entry, which carries the most common genes and DNA. The V and J calls, along with clone size, are taken from TCRdb and not from the paper's own processing. This sample is represented by around 890,000 distinct CDR3 sequences; around 11% of them were singletons. The ten largest account for 0.51% of the sample.

This receptor was taken from a male donor with ankylosing spondylitis. The chain couples TRBV7-2 to TRBJ2-3, with an unclear D gene assignment. Specimen: blood, either unsorted or a sorted T cell fraction (not recorded which). The CDR3 region: CASSWEPSRDTQYF. In nucleotide form, the sequence is TGTGCCAGCAGCTGGGAACCTTCGAGGGATACGCAGTATTTT.